The 7 T cell receptor beta chains in this list originate from one sample, sequenced in a study of blood T cell repertoires in COVID-19. The method was immunoSEQ multiplex PCR; TCRdb's version includes in-frame clones alone and lacks a portion of them. This sample has around 250,000 clones, with around 89% found just once. Sequencing used PBMCs or T cells enriched from blood (not recorded which). These receptors were taken from a woman in her 30s who had recovered from COVID-19.

The chain combines TRBV3-1 (or the pseudogene TRBV3-2) with TRBJ1-4; D might be TRBD1 (5 bases). Germline CDR1 is LGHDT and CDR2 is YNNKEL (reference sequence). V was trimmed by 3 bases and J by 7 bases, leaving 12 bases between them. This CDR3 is built from 14 residues. The CDR3: CASSHLERGEKLFF. The CDR3 coding sequence is TGTGCCAGCAGCCATCTGGAAAGGGGTGAAAAACTGTTTTTT.

The chain couples TRBV27 to TRBJ2-2, with 7 bases identical to TRBD2. V lost 3 bases, J lost 6 bases, and 4 bases stayed unmatched. The CDR3 is made up of 14 amino acids. Germline-derived CDR1 and CDR2 are MNHEY and SMNVEV (reference sequence). CDR3 sequence: CASSLREISGELFF. The CDR3 DNA sequence: TGTGCCAGCAGTTTGCGGGAGATCTCCGGGGAGCTGTTTTTT.

Here the CDR3 reads CASSPYLGQDYGYTF. CDR3 nucleotide sequence: TGCGCCAGCAGCCCCTACCTTGGGCAGGACTATGGCTACACCTTC. The chain links TRBV4-3 to TRBJ1-2; D is undetermined. Between the trimmed V and J ends, which lost 4 bases and 3 bases, there was a span of 15 bases. This CDR3 has 15 residues. The germline CDR1 and CDR2 sequences are LGHNA and YSLEER.

The chain carries TRBV7-6 and TRBJ2-1, with D maybe TRBD2 (5 bases). Germline V CDR1 and CDR2: SGHVS, FNYEAQ. The CDR3 sequence is 16 residues long. Trimming cost V 1 base and J 2 bases, with 12 bases left between them. The CDR3 region is CASSLEPGGPYNEQFF. In DNA form, the CDR3 reads TGTGCCAGCAGCTTAGAACCTGGAGGTCCCTACAATGAGCAGTTCTTC.

The rearrangement joins TRBV28 to TRBJ2-2; no definite D call. CDR1 is MDHEN and CDR2 is SYDVKM in the germline V gene. The CDR3 contains 14 residues. V was trimmed by 8 bases and J by 4 bases, leaving 14 bases between them. DNA for the CDR3: TGTGCCAGCCGACGTTTGGGCATCACCGGGGAGCTGTTTTTT. This codes for CASRRLGITGELFF.

The V and J genes are TRBV6-5 and TRBJ1-1, with D maybe TRBD1 (5 bases). The CDR3 runs to 14 residues. The ends were cut back, 10 bases at V and 0 bases at J, with 15 bases in the middle. Per germline, CDR1 MNHEY and CDR2 SVGAGI. Here the CDR3 reads CATTPGTMNTEAFF. CDR3 DNA: TGTGCCACAACCCCGGGGACTATGAACACTGAAGCTTTCTTT.

V gene TRBV3-1 (or the pseudogene TRBV3-2) combines with J gene TRBJ2-5, with 7 bases that match TRBD2. The junction had 6 bases not matched to a gene; V was cut back by 1 base and J by 4 bases. Germline V gives CDR1 LGHDT, CDR2 YNNKEL (reference sequence). The CDR3 runs to 15 residues. The CDR3 protein is CASSQGLSSGETQYF. DNA for the CDR3: TGTGCCAGCAGCCAAGGTTTGTCTAGCGGAGAGACCCAGTACTTC.